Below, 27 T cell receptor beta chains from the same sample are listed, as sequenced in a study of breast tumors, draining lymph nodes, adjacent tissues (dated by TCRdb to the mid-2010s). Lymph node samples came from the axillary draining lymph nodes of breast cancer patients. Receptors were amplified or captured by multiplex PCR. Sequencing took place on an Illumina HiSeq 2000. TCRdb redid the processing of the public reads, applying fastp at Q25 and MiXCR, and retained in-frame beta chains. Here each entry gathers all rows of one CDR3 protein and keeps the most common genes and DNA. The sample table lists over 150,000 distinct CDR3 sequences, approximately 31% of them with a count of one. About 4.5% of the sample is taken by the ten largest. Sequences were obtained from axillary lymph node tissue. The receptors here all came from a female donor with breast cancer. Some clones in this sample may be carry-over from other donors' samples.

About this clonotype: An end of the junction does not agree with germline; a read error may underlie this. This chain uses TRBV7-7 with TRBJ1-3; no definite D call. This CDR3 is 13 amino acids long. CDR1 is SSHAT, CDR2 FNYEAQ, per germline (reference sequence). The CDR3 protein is CASSRVLGNTIYF. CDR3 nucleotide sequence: TGTGCTAGCAGCCGGGTACTTGGAAACACCATATATTTT. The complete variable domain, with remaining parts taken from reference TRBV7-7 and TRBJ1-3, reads GAGVSQSPRYKVTKRGQDVTLRCDPISSHATLYWYQQALGQGPEFLTYFNYEAQPDKSGLPSDRFSAERPEGSISTLTIQRTEQRDSAMYRCASSRVLGNTIYFGEGSWLTVV.

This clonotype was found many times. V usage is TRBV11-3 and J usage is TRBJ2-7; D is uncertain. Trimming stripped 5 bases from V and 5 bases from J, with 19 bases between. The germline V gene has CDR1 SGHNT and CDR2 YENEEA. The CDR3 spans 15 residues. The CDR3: CASSPFRAPPHEQYF. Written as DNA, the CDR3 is TGTGCCAGCAGCCCCTTTAGGGCTCCCCCCCACGAGCAGTACTTC.

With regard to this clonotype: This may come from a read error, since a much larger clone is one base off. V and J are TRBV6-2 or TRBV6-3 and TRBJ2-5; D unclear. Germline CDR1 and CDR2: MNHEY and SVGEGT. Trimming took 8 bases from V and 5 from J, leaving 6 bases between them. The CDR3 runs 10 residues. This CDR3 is CASGLETQYF. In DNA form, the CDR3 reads TGTGCCAGCGGTCTGGAGACCCAGTACTTC.

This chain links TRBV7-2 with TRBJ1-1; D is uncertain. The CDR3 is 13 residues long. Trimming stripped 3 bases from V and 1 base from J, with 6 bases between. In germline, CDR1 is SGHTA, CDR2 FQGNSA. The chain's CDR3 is CASSLQKNTEAFF. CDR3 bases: TGTGCCAGCAGCTTGCAGAAGAACACTGAAGCTTTCTTT.

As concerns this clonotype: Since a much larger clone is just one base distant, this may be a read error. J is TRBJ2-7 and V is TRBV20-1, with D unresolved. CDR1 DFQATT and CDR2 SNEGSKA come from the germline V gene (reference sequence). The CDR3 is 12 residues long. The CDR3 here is CSASLGIYEPYF. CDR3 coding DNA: TGCAGTGCTAGTTTAGGTATCTACGAGCCGTACTTC.

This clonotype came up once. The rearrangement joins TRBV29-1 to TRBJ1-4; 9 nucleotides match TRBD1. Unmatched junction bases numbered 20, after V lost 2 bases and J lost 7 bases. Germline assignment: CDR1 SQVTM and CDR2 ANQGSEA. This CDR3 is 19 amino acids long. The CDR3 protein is CSVEPTTGGGYGTGEKLFF. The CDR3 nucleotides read TGCAGCGTTGAACCCACCACAGGGGGCGGGTACGGGACAGGTGAAAAACTGTTTTTT.

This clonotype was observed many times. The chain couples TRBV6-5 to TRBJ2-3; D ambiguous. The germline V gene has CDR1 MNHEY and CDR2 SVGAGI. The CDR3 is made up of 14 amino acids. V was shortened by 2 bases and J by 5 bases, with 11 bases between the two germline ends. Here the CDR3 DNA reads TGTGCCAGCAGTTACGGCCGTGGTAGAGATACGCAGTATTTT. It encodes CASSYGRGRDTQYF.

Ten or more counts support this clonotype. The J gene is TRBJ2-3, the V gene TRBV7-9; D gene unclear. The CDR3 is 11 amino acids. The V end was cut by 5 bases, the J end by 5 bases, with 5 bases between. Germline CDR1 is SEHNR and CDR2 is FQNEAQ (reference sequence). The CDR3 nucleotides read TGTGCCAGCAGCACGGGAGATACGCAGTATTTT. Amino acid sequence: CASSTGDTQYF. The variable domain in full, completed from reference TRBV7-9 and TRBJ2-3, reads DTGVSQNPRHKITKRGQNVTFRCDPISEHNRLYWYRQTLGQGPEFLTYFQNEAQLEKSRLLSDRFSAERPKGSFSTLEIQRTEQGDSAMYLCASSTGDTQYFGPGTRLTVL.

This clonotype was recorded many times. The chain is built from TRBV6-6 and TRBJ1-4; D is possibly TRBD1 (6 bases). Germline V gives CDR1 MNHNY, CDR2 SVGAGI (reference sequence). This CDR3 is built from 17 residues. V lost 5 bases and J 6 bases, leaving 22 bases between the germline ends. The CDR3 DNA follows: TGTGCCAGCAGTCCCCTCCAGGGGAGGGGGGGCGATGAAAAACTGTTTTTT. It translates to CASSPLQGRGGDEKLFF.

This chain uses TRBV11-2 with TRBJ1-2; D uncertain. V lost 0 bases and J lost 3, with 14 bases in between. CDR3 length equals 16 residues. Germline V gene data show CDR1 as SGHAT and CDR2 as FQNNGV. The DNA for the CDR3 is TGTGCCAGCAGCTTAGATCCGAGGGCGAGGGACTATGGCTACACCTTC. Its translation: CASSLDPRARDYGYTF. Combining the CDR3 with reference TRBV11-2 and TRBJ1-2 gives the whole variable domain EAGVAQSPRYKIIEKRQSVAFWCNPISGHATLYWYQQILGQGPKLLIQFQNNGVVDDSQLPKDRFSAERLKGVDSTLKIQPAKLEDSAVYLCASSLDPRARDYGYTFGSGTRLTVV.

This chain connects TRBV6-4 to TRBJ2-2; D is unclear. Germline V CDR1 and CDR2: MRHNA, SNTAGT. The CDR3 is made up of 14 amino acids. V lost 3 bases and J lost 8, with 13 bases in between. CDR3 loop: CASSEKRSAGELFF. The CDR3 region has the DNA TGTGCCAGCAGTGAGAAAAGGTCGGCAGGGGAGCTGTTTTTT.

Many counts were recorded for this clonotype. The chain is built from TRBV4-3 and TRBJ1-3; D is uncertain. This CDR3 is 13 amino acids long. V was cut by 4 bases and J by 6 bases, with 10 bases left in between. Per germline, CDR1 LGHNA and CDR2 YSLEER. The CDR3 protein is CASSPVLENTIYF. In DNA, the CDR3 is TGCGCCAGCAGCCCCGTACTGGAAAACACCATATATTTT.

CDR3 in amino acids: CARDKRNAFF. CDR3 in DNA: TGTGCCAGAGACAAAAGGAATGCTTTCTTT. The gene calls are TRBV19 and TRBJ1-1; D is unresolved. Trimming took 9 bases from V and 11 from J, leaving 13 bases between them. Per germline, CDR1 LNHDA and CDR2 SQIVND (reference sequence). This CDR3 contains 10 residues.

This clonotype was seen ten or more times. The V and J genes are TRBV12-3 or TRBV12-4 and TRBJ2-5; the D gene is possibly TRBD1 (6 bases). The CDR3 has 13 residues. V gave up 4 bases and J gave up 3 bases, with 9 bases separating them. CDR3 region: CASSSYREETQYF. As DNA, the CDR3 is TGTGCCAGCAGTTCGTACAGGGAAGAGACCCAGTACTTC.

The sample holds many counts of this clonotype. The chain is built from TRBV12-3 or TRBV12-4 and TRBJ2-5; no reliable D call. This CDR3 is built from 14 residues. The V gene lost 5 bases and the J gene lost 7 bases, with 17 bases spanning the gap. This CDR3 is CASSLQTQIGTQYF. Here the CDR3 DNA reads TGTGCCAGCAGTCTGCAGACCCAGATAGGGACCCAGTACTTC.

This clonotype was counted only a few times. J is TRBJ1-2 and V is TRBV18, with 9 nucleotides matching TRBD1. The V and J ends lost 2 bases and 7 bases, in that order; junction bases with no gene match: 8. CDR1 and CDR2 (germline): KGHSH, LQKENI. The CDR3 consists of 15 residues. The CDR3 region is CASSPYRDRDVGYTF. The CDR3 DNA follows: TGTGCCAGCTCACCATATAGGGACAGGGACGTTGGCTACACCTTC.

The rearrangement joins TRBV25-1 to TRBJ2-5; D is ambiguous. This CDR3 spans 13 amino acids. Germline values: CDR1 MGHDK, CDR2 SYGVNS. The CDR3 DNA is TGTGCTAGCTTCCAGTCCGACTCAGAGACCCAGTACTTC. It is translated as CASFQSDSETQYF.

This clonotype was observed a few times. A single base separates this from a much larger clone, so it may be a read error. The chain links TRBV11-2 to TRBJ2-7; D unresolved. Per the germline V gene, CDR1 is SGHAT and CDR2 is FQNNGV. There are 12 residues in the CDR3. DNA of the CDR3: TGTGCCAGCAGCCAGAATTCCTACGCGCAGTACTTC. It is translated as CASSQNSYAQYF.

CDR3 nucleotide sequence: TGTGCCAGCTCACAGGACAGGTCCTCTGGGGCCAACGTCCTGACTTTC. It yields the protein CASSQDRSSGANVLTF. V usage is TRBV18 and J usage is TRBJ2-6; TRBD1 agrees at 7 bases. Trimming at V came to 4 bases and at J to 0 bases, leaving 3 bases not matched to a gene. This CDR3 spans 16 amino acids. The germline V gene has CDR1 KGHSH and CDR2 LQKENI.

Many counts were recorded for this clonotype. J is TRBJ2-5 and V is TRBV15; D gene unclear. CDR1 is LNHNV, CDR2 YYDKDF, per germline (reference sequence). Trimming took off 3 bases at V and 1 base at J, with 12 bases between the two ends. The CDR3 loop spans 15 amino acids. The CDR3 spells CATSRDPLAQETQYF. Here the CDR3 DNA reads TGTGCCACCAGCAGGGATCCCCTGGCCCAAGAGACCCAGTACTTC.

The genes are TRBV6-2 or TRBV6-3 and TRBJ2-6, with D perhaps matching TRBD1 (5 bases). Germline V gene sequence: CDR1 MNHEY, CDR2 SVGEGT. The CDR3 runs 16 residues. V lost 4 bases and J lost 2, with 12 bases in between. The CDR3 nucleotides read TGTGCCAGCAGTTTCGCCCAGGGTACTGGGGCCAACGTCCTGACTTTC. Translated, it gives CASSFAQGTGANVLTF.

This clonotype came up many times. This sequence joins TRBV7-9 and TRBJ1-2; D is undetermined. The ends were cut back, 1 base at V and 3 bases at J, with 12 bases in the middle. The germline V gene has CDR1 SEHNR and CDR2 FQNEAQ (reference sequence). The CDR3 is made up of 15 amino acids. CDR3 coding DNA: TGTGCCAGCAGCTTAGGACCGGCCCGACACTATGGCTACACCTTC. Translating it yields CASSLGPARHYGYTF. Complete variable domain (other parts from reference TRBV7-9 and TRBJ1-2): DTGVSQNPRHKITKRGQNVTFRCDPISEHNRLYWYRQTLGQGPEFLTYFQNEAQLEKSRLLSDRFSAERPKGSFSTLEIQRTEQGDSAMYLCASSLGPARHYGYTFGSGTRLTVV.

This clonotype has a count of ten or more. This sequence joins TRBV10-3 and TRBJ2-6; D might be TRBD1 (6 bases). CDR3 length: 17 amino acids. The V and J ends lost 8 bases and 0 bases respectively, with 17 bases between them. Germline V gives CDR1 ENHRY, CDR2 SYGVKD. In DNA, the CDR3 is TGTGCCATCGGGGGCGGAGGCTCCAACTCTGGGGCCAACGTCCTGACTTTC. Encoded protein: CAIGGGGSNSGANVLTF.

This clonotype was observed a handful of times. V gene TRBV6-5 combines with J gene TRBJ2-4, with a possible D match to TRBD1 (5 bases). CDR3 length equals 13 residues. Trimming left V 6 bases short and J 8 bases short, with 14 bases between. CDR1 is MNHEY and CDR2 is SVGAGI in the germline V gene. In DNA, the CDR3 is TGTGCCAGCAGCAACTACAGGACGGACATTCAGTACTTC. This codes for CASSNYRTDIQYF.

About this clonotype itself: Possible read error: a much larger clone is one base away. CDR3 DNA: TGTGCCGGCAGCTTAAACAGCCTAACCCTCCACTTT. Translated, it gives CAGSLNSLTLHF. The chain links TRBV11-2 to TRBJ1-6, with D hard to call. CDR1 and CDR2 from the germline V gene are SGHAT and FQNNGV. This CDR3 comprises 12 residues.

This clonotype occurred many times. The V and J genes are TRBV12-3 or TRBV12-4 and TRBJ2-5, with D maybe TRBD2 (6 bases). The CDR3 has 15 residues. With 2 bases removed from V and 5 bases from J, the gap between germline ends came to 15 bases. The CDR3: CASSLRRTMRETQYF. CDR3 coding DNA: TGTGCCAGCAGTTTAAGGAGGACTATGAGGGAGACCCAGTACTTC.

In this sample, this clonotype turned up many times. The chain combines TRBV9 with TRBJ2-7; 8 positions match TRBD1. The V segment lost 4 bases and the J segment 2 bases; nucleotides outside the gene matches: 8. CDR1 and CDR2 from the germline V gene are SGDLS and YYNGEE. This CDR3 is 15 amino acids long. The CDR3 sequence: CASSRGQGATYEQYF. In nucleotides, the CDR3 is TGTGCCAGCAGCAGAGGACAGGGAGCCACCTACGAGCAGTACTTC.